This T cell receptor beta chain was retrieved from a study of neurological immune-mediated disorders. This clonotype has at least ten counts. Trimming removed 8 bases from V and 0 bases from J; junction bases left unmatched: 11. Germline V gene lookup returns CDR1 LNHNV and CDR2 YYDKDF (reference sequence). The CDR3 length is 18 residues. Each CDR3 protein is one row after TCRdb ran MiXCR on the 5' RACE reads. The sample lists about 66,000 distinct CDR3 sequences; roughly 4.9% were seen once. Stored at -80 C, 2 million PBMCs were the source of the unsorted libraries. The TCR was taken from a woman aged 70-85 years with multiple sclerosis. This sequence joins TRBV15 and TRBJ2-3, with TRBD2 matching 13 bases. Input material: PBMCs. The CDR3 here is CATGGGLAGRPSTDTQYF. CDR3 DNA: TGTGCCACCGGAGGGGGACTAGCGGGAAGACCTAGCACAGATACGCAGTATTTT.